The TCR beta chain under discussion was sequenced for a study of shared clonotypes between healthy human individuals. General study points: The authors sampled blood alone, and tissue repertoires likely differ.

Assay runs were performed at deep level. TCRdb keeps only in-frame clones here, not all; method: immunoSEQ multiplex PCR. The sample lists about 2.3 million clones; approximately 95% were seen once. Nashville, Tennessee was home to all donors, who were Caucasian adults. V lost 2 bases to trimming and J lost 5 bases, with 10 bases between them. The germline CDR1 and CDR2 sequences are SEHNR and FQNEAQ (reference sequence). The CDR3 consists of 13 residues. Details on this clone: The antigen remains undetermined.

The sample comprised naive CD4+ T cells from PBMCs. Subset here: CD45RA+ positively selected. The J gene is TRBJ2-7, the V gene TRBV7-9, with D possibly being TRBD1 (6 bases). This receptor was identified in a man younger than 35 in good health. Some clones in this sample may be carry-over from other donors' samples. CDR3 in amino acids: CASSLRQVNEQYF. The CDR3 nucleotides are TGTGCCAGCAGCTTAAGACAGGTTAACGAGCAGTACTTC.